This TCR beta chain derives from a study of T cell responses to AZD1222 COVID-19 vaccine. The germline gives CDR1 GTSNPN, CDR2 SVGIG (reference sequence). Trimming shortened V by 4 bases and J by 9 bases, and 16 bases separated the two germline ends. The CDR3 contains 14 residues. Points from the study as a whole: Repertoire sampling was restricted to post-peak T cell response timepoints. Baseline serology detected seropositivity in only six AZD1222 recipients.

Method: immunoSEQ multiplex PCR; TCRdb's copy keeps in-frame clones and lacks some. The sample has under 170,000 clones, more than 90% seen once. To note about this clone: Antigen unknown.

Combined were second doses at about 4 or about 12 weeks. Sequenced here: peripheral blood, sampled 28 days after the second AZD1222 dose. The chain combines TRBV30 with TRBJ1-6; D is perhaps TRBD1 (6 bases). This sequence originates from an adult who received the AZD1222 COVID-19 vaccine. In DNA, the CDR3 is TGTGCCTGGATGGGGGCTTCCCATAGTTCACCCCTCCACTTT. It is translated as CAWMGASHSSPLHF. Full variable domain (outside the CDR3, taken from reference TRBV30 and TRBJ1-6): SQTIHQWPATLVQPVGSPLSLECTVEGTSNPNLYWYRQAAGRGLQLLFYSVGIGQISSEVPQNLSASRPQDRQFILSSKKLLLSDSGFYLCAWMGASHSSPLHFGNGTRLTVT.